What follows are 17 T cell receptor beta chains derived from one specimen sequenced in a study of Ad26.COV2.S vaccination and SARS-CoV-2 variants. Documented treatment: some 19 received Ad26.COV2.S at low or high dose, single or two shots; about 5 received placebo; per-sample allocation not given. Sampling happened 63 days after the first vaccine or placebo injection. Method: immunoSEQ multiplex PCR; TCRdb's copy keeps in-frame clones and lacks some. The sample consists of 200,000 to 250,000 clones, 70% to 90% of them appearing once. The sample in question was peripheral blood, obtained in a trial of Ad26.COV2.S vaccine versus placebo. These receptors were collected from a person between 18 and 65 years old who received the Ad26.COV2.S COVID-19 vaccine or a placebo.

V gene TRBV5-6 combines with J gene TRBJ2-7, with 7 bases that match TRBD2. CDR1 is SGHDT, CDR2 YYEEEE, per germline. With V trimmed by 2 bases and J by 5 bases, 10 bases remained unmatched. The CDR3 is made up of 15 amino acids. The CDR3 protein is CASSFPYPGGDEQYF. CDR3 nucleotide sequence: TGTGCCAGCAGCTTTCCCTACCCGGGAGGTGACGAGCAGTACTTC.

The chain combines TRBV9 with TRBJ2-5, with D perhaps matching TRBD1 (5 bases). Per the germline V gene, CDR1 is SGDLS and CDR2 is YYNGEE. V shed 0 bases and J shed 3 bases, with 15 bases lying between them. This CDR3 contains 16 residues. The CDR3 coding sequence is TGTGCCAGCAGCGTAGCTACATATGGGGCAGAAGAGACCCAGTACTTC. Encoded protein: CASSVATYGAEETQYF.

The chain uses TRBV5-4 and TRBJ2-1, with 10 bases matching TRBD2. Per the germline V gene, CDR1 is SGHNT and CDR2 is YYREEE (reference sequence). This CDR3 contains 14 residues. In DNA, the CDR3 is TGTGCTATCGAGCGGGAGGGGTCCTACAATGAGCAGTTCTTC. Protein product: CAIEREGSYNEQFF. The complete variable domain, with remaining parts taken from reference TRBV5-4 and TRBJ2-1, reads ETGVTQSPTHLIKTRGQQVTLRCSSQSGHNTVSWYQQALGQGPQFIFQYYREEENGRGNFPPRFSGLQFPNYSSELNVNALELDDSALYLCAIEREGSYNEQFFGPGTRLTVL.

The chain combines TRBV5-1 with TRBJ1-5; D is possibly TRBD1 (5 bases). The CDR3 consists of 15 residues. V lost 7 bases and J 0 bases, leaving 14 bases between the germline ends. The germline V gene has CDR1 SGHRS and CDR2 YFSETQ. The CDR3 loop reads CASGTSMYSNQPQHF. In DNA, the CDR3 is TGCGCCAGCGGGACCAGCATGTATAGCAATCAGCCCCAGCATTTT.

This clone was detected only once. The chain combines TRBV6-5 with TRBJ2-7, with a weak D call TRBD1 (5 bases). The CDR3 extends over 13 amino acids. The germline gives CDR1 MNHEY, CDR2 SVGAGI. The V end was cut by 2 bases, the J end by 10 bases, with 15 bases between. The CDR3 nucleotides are TGTGCCAGCAGTTACCAGGGAACTACGATTCAGTACTTC. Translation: CASSYQGTTIQYF.

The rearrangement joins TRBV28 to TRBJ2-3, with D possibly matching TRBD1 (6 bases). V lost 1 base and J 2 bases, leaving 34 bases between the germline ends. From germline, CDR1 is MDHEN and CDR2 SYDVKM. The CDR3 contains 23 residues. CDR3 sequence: CASSLLYSLEDPQGQHDTDTQYF. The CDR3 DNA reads TGTGCCAGCAGTTTATTGTATTCTCTGGAGGATCCTCAGGGGCAACATGACACAGATACGCAGTATTTT.

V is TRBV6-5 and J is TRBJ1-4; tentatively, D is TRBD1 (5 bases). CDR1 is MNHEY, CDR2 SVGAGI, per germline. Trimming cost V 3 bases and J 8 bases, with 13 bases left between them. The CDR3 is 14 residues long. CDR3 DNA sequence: TGTGCCAGCAGTTATATTCAGGGTAACGAAAAACTGTTTTTT. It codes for CASSYIQGNEKLFF.

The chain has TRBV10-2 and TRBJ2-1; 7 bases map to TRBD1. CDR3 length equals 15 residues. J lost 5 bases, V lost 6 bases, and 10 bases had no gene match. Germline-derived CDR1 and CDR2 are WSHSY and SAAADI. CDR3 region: CASRAGQEPNNEQFF. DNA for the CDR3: TGCGCCAGCAGAGCCGGACAGGAACCTAACAATGAGCAGTTCTTC.

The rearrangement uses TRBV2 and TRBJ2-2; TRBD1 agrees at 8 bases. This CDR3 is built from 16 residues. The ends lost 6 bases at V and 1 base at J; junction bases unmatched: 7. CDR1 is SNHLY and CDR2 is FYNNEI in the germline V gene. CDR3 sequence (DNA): TGTGCCAGCAGGGCCCCGGGACAGGTGAACACCGGGGAGCTGTTTTTT. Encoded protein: CASRAPGQVNTGELFF.

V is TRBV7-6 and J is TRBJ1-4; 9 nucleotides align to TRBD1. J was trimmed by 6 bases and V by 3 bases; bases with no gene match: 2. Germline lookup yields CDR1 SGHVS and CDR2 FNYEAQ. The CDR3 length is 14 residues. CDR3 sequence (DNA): TGTGCCAGCAGCTTGGGACAGGGATATGAAAAACTGTTTTTT. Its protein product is CASSLGQGYEKLFF.

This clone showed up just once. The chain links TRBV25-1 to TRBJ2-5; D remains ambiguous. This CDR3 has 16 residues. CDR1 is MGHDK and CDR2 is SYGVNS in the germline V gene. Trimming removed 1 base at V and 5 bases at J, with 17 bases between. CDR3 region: CASSESNNRLGETQYF. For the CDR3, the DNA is TGTGCCAGCAGTGAATCTAATAACAGACTCGGGGAGACCCAGTACTTC.

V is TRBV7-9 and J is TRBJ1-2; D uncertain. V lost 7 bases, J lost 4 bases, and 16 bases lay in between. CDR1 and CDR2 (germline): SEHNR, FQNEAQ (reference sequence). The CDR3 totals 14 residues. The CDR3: CASTNPIEGYGYTF. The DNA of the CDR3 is TGTGCCAGCACCAACCCAATAGAGGGCTATGGCTACACCTTC.

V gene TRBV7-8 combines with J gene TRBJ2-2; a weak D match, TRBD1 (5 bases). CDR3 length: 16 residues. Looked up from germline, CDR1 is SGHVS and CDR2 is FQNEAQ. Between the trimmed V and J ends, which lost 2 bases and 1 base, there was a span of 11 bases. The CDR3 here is CASSLWVQGNTGELFF. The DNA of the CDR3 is TGTGCCAGCAGCTTATGGGTGCAGGGGAACACCGGGGAGCTGTTTTTT. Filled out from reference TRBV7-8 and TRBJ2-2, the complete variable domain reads GAGVSQSPRYKVAKRGQDVALRCDPISGHVSLFWYQQALGQGPEFLTYFQNEAQLDKSGLPSDRFFAERPEGSVSTLKIQRTQQEDSAVYLCASSLWVQGNTGELFFGEGSRLTVL.

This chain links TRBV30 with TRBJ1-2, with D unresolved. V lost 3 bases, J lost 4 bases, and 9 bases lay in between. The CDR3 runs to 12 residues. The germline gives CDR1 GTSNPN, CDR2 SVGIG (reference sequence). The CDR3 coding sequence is TGTGCCTGGAGGGCTGGCTTCTATGGCTACACCTTC. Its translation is CAWRAGFYGYTF.

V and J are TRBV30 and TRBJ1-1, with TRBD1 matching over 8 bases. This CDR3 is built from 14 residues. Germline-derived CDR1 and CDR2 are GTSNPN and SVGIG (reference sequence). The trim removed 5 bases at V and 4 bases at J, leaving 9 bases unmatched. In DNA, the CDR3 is TGTGCCTGGGCTGGACAGGGAGTAGTCACTGAAGCTTTCTTT. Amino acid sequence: CAWAGQGVVTEAFF.

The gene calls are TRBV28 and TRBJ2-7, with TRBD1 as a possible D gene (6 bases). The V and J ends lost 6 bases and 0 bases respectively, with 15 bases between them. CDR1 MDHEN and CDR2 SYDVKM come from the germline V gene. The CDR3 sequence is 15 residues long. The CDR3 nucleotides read TGTGCCAGCAGGACGAACAGGGACACCTCCTACGAGCAGTACTTC. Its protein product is CASRTNRDTSYEQYF.

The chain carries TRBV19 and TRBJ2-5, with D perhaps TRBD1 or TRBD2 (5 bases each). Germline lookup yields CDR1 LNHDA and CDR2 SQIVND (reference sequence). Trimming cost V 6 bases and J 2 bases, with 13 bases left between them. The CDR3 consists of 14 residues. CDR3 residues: CASRGVGEQETQYF. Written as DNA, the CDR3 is TGTGCCAGTAGGGGGGTCGGGGAACAAGAGACCCAGTACTTC.